This T cell receptor (beta chain) comes out of a study of T cells in Graves' hyperthyroidism and ophthalmopathy. The V gene's germline CDR1 is SGHVS and CDR2 FQNEAQ. CDR3 length: 14 residues. Losses at the gene ends were 8 bases for V and 4 bases for J; bases not matched to a gene: 8. RNA transcripts gave rise to amplified TCR beta CDR3 regions. TCR CDR3 regions were first amplified by RT-PCR with HTBI primers. TCRdb used MiXCR to reprocess the multiplex PCR reads, holding one entry per CDR3 protein. The sample yields some 200,000 distinct CDR3 sequences, approximately 17% seen once. Newly diagnosed patients aged 18 to 65 had hyperthyroidism of under 2 months' duration. Uncontrolled infection, other autoimmune disease, pregnancy or lactation barred patients from enrollment.

Source material: blood. The sequence was collected from a man aged 45-60 years with Graves' hyperthyroidism. The rearrangement links TRBV7-8 to TRBJ2-5; 9 positions match TRBD1. CDR3 nucleotides: TGTGCCAGCCAGCGGGGACAGGGACTAGAGACCCAGTACTTC. Protein sequence: CASQRGQGLETQYF.